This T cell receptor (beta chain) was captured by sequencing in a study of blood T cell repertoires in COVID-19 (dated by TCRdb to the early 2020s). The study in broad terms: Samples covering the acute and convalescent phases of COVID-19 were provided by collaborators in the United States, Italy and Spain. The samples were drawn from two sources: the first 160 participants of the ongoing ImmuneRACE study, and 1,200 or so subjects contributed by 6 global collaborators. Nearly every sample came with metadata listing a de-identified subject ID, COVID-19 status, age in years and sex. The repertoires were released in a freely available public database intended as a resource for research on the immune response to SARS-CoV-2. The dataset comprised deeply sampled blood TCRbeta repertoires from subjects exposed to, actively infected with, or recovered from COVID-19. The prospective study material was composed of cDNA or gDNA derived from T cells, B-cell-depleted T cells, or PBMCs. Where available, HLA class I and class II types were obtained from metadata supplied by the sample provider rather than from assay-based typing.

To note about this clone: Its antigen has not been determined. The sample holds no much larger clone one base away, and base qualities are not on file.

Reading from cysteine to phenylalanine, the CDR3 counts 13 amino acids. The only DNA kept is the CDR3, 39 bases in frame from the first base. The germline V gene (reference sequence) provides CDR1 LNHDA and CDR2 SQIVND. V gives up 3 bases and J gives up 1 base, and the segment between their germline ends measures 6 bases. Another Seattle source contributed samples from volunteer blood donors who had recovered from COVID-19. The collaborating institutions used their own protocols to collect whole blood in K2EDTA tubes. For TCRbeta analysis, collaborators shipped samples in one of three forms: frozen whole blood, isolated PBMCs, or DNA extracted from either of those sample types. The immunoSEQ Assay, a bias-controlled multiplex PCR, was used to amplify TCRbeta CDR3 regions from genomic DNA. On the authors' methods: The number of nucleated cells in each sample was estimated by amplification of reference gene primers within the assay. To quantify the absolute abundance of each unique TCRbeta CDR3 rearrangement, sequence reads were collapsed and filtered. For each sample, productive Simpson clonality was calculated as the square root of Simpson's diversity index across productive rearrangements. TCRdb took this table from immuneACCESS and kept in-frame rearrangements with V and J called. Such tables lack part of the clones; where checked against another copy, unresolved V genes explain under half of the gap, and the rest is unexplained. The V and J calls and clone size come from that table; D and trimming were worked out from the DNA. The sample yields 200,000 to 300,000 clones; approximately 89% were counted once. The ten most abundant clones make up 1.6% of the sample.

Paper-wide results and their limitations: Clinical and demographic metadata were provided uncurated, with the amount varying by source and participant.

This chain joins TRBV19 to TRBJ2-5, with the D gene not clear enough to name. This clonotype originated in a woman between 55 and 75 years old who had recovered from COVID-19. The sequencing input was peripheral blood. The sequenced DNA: TGTGCCAGTAGTATGGGCAGCCAAGAGACCCAGTACTTC. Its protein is CASSMGSQETQYF.